A selection of T cell receptor beta chains follows, all from one sample in a study of T cell repertoires in cytomegalovirus infection. Their target antigens are unknown. One entry per CDR3 protein, called by TCRdb with MiXCR from the reads. The table shows 200,000 or so distinct CDR3 sequences, with less than 50% occurring only once. Sequences were derived from CD8+ T cells from cultured PBMCs, sampled from culture after CMV antigen stimulation. The origin of the receptors is a human donor in good health (CMV status not recorded). Some clones in this sample may be carry-over from other donors' samples. The CDR3 runs from the conserved cysteine through the conserved F or W. The order of the fields is D gene, clone size, J gene, V gene, CDR3 DNA, CDR3 protein. A D gene is named only where the DNA matches it firmly. Clone sizes are given selectively: once, few, many, or a class where the clone is expanded.

>-|-|TRBJ2-5|TRBV6-6
TGTGCCAGCACCCCGGGCCAAGAGACCCAGTACTTT
CASTPGQETQYF
>TRBD2|-|TRBJ2-1|TRBV24-1
TGTGCCACCAGTGATTTTTCGGGAGGGCGTGAGCAGTTCTTC
CATSDFSGGREQFF
>TRBD2|few|TRBJ2-7|TRBV10-3
TGTGCCATCAGTGCTGCCGGGACGGGGGGTTCCTACGAGCAGTACTTC
CAISAAGTGGSYEQYF
>-|-|TRBJ1-4|TRBV4-1
TGCGCCAGCAGCCAAAGGAGGCTCCTAGGTATAGGCAGTGGAGAAAAACTGTTTTTT
CASSQRRLLGIGSGEKLFF
>TRBD2|few|TRBJ2-3|TRBV7-9
TGTGCCAGCAGATCCACTAGCGGGGGGGCCTCCAGCACAGATACGCAGTATTTT
CASRSTSGGASSTDTQYF
>-|few|TRBJ1-1|TRBV27
TGTGCCAGCTCATATGGACGGGGAGTGACTGAAGCTTTCTTT
CASSYGRGVTEAFF
>-|few|TRBJ1-2|TRBV12-3/TRBV12-4
TGTGCCAGCAGTTTAGAAAGGCGGGCGGTGGAAGGCTACACCTTC
CASSLERRAVEGYTF
>TRBD2|-|TRBJ2-4|TRBV2
TGTGCCAGCAGTGAGGGGCTAGCGGGAGTAGCCAAAAACATTCAGTACTTC
CASSEGLAGVAKNIQYF
>TRBD1|-|TRBJ1-2|TRBV12-3/TRBV12-4
TGTGCCAGCAGCGTCACAGGGGCCCCGGATTATGGGTACACCTTC
CASSVTGAPDYGYTF
>-|-|TRBJ2-7|TRBV7-3
TGTGCCAGCAGCCCGCAGGGGAGTGGGTACGAGCAGTACTTC
CASSPQGSGYEQYF
>-|medium-sized|TRBJ1-1|TRBV7-9
TGTGCCAGCAGCCAGACCTGGGAACCTGAAGCTTTCTTT
CASSQTWEPEAFF
>-|-|TRBJ2-5|TRBV29-1
TGCAGCGTTGGAGACAGAGAGACCCAGTACTTC
CSVGDRETQYF
>TRBD1|few|TRBJ2-7|TRBV10-3
TGTGCCATCAGTGATGGGGCAGGGGGAAGCGAGCAGTACTTC
CAISDGAGGSEQYF
>TRBD2|-|TRBJ2-7|TRBV2
TGTGCCAGCAGCCTTAGCGGGATTAGGCACGAGCAGTACTTC
CASSLSGIRHEQYF